This TCR beta chain is from a study of cytomegalovirus exposure and HLA in healthy donors. V lost 4 bases and J 4 bases, leaving 21 bases between the germline ends. Germline CDR1 reads PRHDT; CDR2 reads FYEKMQ (reference sequence). The CDR3 extends over 17 amino acids. This clone was observed a single time. Researchers ran the PCR with 60 Vbeta and 13 Jbeta primers. Assay used: immunoSEQ multiplex PCR; TCRdb lists only in-frame clones, some missing. The sample records some 130,000 clones, around 77% being singletons. The V gene is TRBV13, the J gene TRBJ2-3, with D possibly being TRBD1 (5 bases). Sequencing used PBMCs. The sequence was collected from a man aged 25-40 years in good health and CMV-seronegative. The CDR3 DNA is TGTGCCAGCAGCTCGCAATCTGGACACCCGTCTGCAGATACGCAGTATTTT. It translates to CASSSQSGHPSADTQYF.